The TCR beta chain described here comes from a study of shared clonotypes between healthy human individuals. V shed 4 bases and J 7 bases; nucleotides not matched to a gene: 10. CDR3 length: 15 residues. CDR1 is KGHSH and CDR2 is LQKENI in the germline V gene. Naive CD8 cells were CD45RO-negative, positively selected for CCR7, excluding terminally differentiated effector memory CD45RA+ cells. Libraries were prepared by immunoSEQ multiplex PCR; TCRdb keeps only in-frame clonotypes and omits some of them. In the table there are about 1,800,000 clones, about 95% of which are singletons. The source of this sequence is a man aged 18 to 30 in good health. V usage is TRBV18 and J usage is TRBJ2-1; 7 bases are shared with TRBD2. Sequenced sample: naive CD8+ T cells sorted from blood. The DNA for the CDR3 is TGTGCCAGCTCACGACCTAGCGGAGCATATAATGAGCAGTTCTTC. This encodes CASSRPSGAYNEQFF.